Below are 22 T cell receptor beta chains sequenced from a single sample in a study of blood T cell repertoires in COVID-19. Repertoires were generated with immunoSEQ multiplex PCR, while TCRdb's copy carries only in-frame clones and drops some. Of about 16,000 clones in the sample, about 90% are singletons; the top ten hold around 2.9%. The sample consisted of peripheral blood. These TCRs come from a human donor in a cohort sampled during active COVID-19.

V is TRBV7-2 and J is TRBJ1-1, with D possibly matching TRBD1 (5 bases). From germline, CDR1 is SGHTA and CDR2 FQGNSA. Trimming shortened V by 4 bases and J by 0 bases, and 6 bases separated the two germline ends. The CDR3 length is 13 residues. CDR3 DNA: TGTGCCAGCAGCTCACAGGTGAACACTGAAGCTTTCTTT. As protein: CASSSQVNTEAFF.

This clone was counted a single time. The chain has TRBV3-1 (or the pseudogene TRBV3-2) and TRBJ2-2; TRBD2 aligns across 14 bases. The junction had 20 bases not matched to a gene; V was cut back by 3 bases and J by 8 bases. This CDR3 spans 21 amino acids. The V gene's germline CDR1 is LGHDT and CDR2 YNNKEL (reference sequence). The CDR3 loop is CASSQPPGLAGVPGGFGELFF. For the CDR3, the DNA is TGTGCCAGCAGCCAGCCACCGGGACTAGCGGGGGTCCCTGGAGGATTTGGGGAGCTGTTTTTT.

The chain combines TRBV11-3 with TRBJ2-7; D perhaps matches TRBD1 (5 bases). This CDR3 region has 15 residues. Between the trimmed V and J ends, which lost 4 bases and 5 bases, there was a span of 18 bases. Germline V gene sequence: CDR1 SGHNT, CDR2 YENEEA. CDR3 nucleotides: TGTGCCAGCAGCTCTACCCGTCAGGGCGCCGACGAGCAGTACTTC. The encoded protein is CASSSTRQGADEQYF.

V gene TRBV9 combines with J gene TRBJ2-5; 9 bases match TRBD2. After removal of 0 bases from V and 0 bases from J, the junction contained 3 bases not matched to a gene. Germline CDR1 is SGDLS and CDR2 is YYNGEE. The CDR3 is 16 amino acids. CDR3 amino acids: CASSVASGTYQETQYF. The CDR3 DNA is TGTGCCAGCAGCGTAGCTAGCGGGACGTACCAAGAGACCCAGTACTTC.

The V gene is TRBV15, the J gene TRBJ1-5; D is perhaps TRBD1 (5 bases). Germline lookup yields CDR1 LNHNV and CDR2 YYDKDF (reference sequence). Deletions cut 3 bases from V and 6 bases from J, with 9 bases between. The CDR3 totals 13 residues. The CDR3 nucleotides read TGTGCCACCAGCAGTCAGGGTGGTCAGCCCCAGCATTTT. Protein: CATSSQGGQPQHF.

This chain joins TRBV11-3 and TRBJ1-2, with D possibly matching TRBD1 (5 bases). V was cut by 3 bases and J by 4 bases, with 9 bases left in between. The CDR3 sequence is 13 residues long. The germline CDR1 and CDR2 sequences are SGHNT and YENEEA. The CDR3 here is CASSFRGIYGYTF. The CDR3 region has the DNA TGTGCCAGCAGCTTTCGGGGGATCTATGGCTACACCTTC.

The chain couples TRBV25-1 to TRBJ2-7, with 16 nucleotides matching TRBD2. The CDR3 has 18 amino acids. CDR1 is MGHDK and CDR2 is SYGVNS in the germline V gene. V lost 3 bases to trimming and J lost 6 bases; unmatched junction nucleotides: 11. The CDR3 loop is CASSDPGLAGGPFREQYF. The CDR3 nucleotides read TGTGCCAGCAGTGACCCGGGACTAGCGGGAGGGCCATTCCGCGAGCAGTACTTC.

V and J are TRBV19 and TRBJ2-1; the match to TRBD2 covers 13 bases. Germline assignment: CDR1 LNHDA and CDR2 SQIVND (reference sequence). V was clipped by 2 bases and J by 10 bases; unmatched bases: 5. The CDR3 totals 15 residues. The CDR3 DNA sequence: TGTGCCAGTAGTATAATGGGACTAGCGGGAAAGGAGCAGTTCTTC. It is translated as CASSIMGLAGKEQFF. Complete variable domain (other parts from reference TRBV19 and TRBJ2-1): DGGITQSPKYLFRKEGQNVTLSCEQNLNHDAMYWYRQDPGQGLRLIYYSQIVNDFQKGDIAEGYSVSREKKESFPLTVTSAQKNPTAFYLCASSIMGLAGKEQFFGPGTRLTVL.

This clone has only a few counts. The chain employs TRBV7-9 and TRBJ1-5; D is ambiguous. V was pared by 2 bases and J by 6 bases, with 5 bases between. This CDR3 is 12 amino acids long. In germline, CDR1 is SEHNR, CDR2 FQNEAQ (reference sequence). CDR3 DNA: TGTGCCAGCAGCTTACTAGGTCAGCCCCAGCATTTT. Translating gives CASSLLGQPQHF.

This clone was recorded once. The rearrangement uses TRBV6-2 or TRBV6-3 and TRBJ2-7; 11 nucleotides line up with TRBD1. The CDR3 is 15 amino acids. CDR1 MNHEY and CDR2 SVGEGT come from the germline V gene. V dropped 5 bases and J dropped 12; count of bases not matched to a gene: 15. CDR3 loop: CASSRPGQGVPRAYF. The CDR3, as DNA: TGTGCCAGCAGTCGACCGGGACAGGGGGTGCCTCGGGCGTACTTC.

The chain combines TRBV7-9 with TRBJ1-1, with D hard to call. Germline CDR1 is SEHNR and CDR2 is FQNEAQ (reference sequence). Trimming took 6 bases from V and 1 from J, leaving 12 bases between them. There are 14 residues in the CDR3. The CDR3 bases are TGTGCCAGCAGACCGACATATCGGAACACTGAAGCTTTCTTT. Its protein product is CASRPTYRNTEAFF. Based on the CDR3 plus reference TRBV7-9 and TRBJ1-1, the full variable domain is DTGVSQNPRHKITKRGQNVTFRCDPISEHNRLYWYRQTLGQGPEFLTYFQNEAQLEKSRLLSDRFSAERPKGSFSTLEIQRTEQGDSAMYLCASRPTYRNTEAFFGQGTRLTVV.

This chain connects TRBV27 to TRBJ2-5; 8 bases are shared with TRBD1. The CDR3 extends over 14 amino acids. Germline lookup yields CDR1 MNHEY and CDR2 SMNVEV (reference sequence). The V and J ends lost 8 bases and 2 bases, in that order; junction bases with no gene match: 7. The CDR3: CASADRGAQETQYF. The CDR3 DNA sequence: TGTGCCAGCGCTGACAGGGGCGCTCAAGAGACCCAGTACTTC.

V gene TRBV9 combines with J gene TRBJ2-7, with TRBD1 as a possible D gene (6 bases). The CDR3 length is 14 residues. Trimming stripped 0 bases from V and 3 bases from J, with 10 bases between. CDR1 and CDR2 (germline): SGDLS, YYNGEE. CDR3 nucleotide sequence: TGTGCCAGCAGCGTAGGTTTAGGGGGCTACGAGCAGTACTTC. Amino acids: CASSVGLGGYEQYF.

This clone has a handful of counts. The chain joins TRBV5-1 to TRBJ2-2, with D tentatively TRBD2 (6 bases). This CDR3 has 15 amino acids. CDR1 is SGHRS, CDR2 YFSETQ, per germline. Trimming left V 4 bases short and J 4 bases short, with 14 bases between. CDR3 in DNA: TGCGCCAGCAGCGGAGCGGGTGAGCCCACCGGGGAGCTGTTTTTT. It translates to CASSGAGEPTGELFF.

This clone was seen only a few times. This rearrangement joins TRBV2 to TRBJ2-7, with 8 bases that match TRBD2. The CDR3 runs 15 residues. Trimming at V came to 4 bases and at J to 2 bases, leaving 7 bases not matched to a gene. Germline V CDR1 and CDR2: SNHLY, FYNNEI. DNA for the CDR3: TGTGCCAGCAGTGTGAGCGGGGGTGAAACCTACGAGCAGTACTTC. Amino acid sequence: CASSVSGGETYEQYF.

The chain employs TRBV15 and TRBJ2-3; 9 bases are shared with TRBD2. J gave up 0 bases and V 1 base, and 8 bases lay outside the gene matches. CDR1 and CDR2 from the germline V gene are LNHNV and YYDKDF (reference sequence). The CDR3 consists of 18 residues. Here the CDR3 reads CATSRALTSGPSTDTQYF. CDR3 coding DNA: TGTGCCACCAGCAGAGCCTTGACTAGCGGCCCTAGCACAGATACGCAGTATTTT.

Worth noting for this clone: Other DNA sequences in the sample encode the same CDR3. The CDR3 bases are TGCGCCAGCAGCAAGGGACAGGCCCCCTACGAGCAGTACTTC. Translating it yields CASSKGQAPYEQYF. The chain joins TRBV5-1 to TRBJ2-7; 8 nucleotides match TRBD1. With V trimmed by 4 bases and J by 2 bases, 5 bases remained unmatched. The CDR3 loop spans 14 amino acids. Germline CDR1 SGHRS, CDR2 YFSETQ. The variable domain in full, with the rest retrieved from reference TRBV5-1 and TRBJ2-7, is KAGVTQTPRYLIKTRGQQVTLSCSPISGHRSVSWYQQTPGQGLQFLFEYFSETQRNKGNFPGRFSGRQFSNSRSEMNVSTLELGDSALYLCASSKGQAPYEQYFGPGTRLTVT.

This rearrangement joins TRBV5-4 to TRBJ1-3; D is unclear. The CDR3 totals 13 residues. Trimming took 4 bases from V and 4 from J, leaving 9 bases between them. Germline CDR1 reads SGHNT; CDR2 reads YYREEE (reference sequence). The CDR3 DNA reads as TGTGCCAGCAGCCTGGACTCCGGAAACACCATATATTTT. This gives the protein CASSLDSGNTIYF.

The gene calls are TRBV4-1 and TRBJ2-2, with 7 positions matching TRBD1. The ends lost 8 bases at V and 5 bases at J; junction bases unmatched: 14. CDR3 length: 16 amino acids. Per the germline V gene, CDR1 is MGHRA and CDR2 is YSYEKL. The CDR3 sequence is CASGHPSGQRTGELFF. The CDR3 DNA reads TGCGCCAGCGGACATCCCTCGGGACAGAGAACCGGGGAGCTGTTTTTT.

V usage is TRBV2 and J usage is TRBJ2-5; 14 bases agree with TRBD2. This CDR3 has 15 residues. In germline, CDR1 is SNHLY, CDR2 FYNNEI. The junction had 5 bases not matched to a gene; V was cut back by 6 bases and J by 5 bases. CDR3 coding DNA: TGTGCCAGCAGCCGGACTAGCGGGAGGTGGGAGACCCAGTACTTC. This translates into CASSRTSGRWETQYF.

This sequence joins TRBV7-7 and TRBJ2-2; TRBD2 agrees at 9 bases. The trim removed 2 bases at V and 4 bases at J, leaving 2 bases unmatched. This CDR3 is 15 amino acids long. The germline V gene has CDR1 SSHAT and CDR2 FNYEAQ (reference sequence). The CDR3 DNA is TGTGCCAGCAGCTTATCGCGGGGGGGCACCGGGGAGCTGTTTTTT. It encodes CASSLSRGGTGELFF. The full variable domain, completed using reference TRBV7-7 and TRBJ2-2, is GAGVSQSPRYKVTKRGQDVTLRCDPISSHATLYWYQQALGQGPEFLTYFNYEAQPDKSGLPSDRFSAERPEGSISTLTIQRTEQRDSAMYRCASSLSRGGTGELFFGEGSRLTVL.

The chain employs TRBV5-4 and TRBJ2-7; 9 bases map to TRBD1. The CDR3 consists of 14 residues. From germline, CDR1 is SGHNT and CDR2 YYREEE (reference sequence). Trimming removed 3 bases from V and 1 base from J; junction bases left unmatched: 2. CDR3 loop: CASSSGTGSYEQYF. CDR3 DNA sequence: TGTGCCAGCAGCTCCGGGACAGGGTCCTACGAGCAGTACTTC.